This T cell receptor (beta chain) was profiled in a study of cytomegalovirus exposure and HLA in healthy donors. Whole-study results and caveats: A few V segments could not be told apart, such as TRBV6-2 and TRBV6-3, and were left out. The only immune exposure information that was available was CMV serostatus. Most TCR sequences were seen very rarely across donors, but some public TCRs occurred in many.

As for this clone: What it binds is not known.

In the PCR, 60 Vbeta and 13 Jbeta primers were used. The assay was immunoSEQ multiplex PCR, and TCRdb's table has in-frame clones only and misses some. The listing contains about 75,000 clones. There are 18 residues in the CDR3. Germline-derived CDR1 and CDR2 are SGHRS and YFSETQ. V dropped 2 bases and J dropped 1; count of bases not matched to a gene: 9. Sample: PBMCs. The chain is built from TRBV5-1 and TRBJ2-5; TRBD1 aligns across 12 bases. The sequence was collected from a man aged 35 to 55 in good health and CMV-seronegative. The chain's CDR3 is CASSFGTGGPNLQETQYF. CDR3 nucleotide sequence: TGCGCCAGCAGCTTCGGGACAGGGGGCCCAAATCTCCAAGAGACCCAGTACTTC. The full variable domain, with the rest looked up from reference TRBV5-1 and TRBJ2-5, is KAGVTQTPRYLIKTRGQQVTLSCSPISGHRSVSWYQQTPGQGLQFLFEYFSETQRNKGNFPGRFSGRQFSNSRSEMNVSTLELGDSALYLCASSFGTGGPNLQETQYFGPGTRLLVL.